The 16 T cell receptor beta chains below come from one sample, sequenced in a study of cytomegalovirus exposure and HLA in healthy donors. Only in-frame clones appear in the TCRdb table, and some are missing; sequencing was by immunoSEQ multiplex PCR. This table has about 310,000 clones, roughly 87% appearing once. Sequenced: PBMCs. These receptor sequences come from a man aged 30 to 45 in good health and CMV-seronegative.

The genes are TRBV5-8 and TRBJ1-2; TRBD1 matches at 9 bases. This CDR3 is built from 15 residues. In germline, CDR1 is SGHTS, CDR2 YDEGEE. Trimming took 3 bases from V and 4 from J; bases not matched to a gene: 7. The CDR3 nucleotides are TGTGCCAGCAGCTCCGCCCTGACAGGGGGCTATGGCTACACCTTC. It codes for CASSSALTGGYGYTF.

Of note for this clone: The sample contains more than one DNA sequence encoding this CDR3. The V gene is TRBV5-1, the J gene TRBJ1-5, with 10 bases aligning to TRBD1. Unmatched junction bases numbered 2, after V lost 0 bases and J lost 5 bases. The CDR3 runs to 15 residues. Germline V gene lookup returns CDR1 SGHRS and CDR2 YFSETQ. The DNA for the CDR3 is TGCGCCAGCAGCTTGGGGACAGGGGGGTATCAGCCCCAGCATTTT. Translated: CASSLGTGGYQPQHF.

In DNA, the CDR3 is TGTGCCAGCAGTTACCTAGGAGCTACTACCTACGAGCAGTACTTC. Translation gives CASSYLGATTYEQYF. This chain connects TRBV6-5 to TRBJ2-7; D not resolved. The CDR3 has 15 residues. Trimming took 2 bases from V and 2 from J, leaving 13 bases between them. Germline CDR1 and CDR2: MNHEY and SVGAGI.

For the CDR3, the DNA is TGTGCCTGGAATACAGGGGGCGGATATGGCTACACCTTC. Residues: CAWNTGGGYGYTF. V usage is TRBV30 and J usage is TRBJ1-2, with TRBD1 identical over 9 bases. V lost 4 bases and J lost 5; bases outside the gene matches: 5. The CDR3 spans 13 residues. CDR1 and CDR2 from the germline V gene are GTSNPN and SVGIG (reference sequence). The full variable domain, in which reference TRBV30 and TRBJ1-2 provide the parts outside the CDR3, is SQTIHQWPATLVQPVGSPLSLECTVEGTSNPNLYWYRQAAGRGLQLLFYSVGIGQISSEVPQNLSASRPQDRQFILSSKKLLLSDSGFYLCAWNTGGGYGYTFGSGTRLTVV.

This clone has just a few counts. V is TRBV5-1 and J is TRBJ2-5, with 7 bases matching TRBD2. Germline V gene data show CDR1 as SGHRS and CDR2 as YFSETQ. The CDR3 covers 13 residues. The junction had 1 base not matched to a gene; V was cut back by 3 bases and J by 2 bases. The CDR3 DNA sequence: TGCGCCAGCAGCTGGGGGGGGCAAGAGACCCAGTACTTC. Its protein product is CASSWGGQETQYF.

The rearrangement links TRBV4-1 to TRBJ1-4, with D possibly matching TRBD1 (6 bases). Trimming left V 3 bases short and J 7 bases short, with 27 bases between. Germline V gene sequence: CDR1 MGHRA, CDR2 YSYEKL. This CDR3 has 19 amino acids. The CDR3 region has the DNA TGCGCCAGCAGCCAGATCCCCGGGGGGGCAAAACATCGGAGTGAAAAACTGTTTTTT. Translating gives CASSQIPGGAKHRSEKLFF.

V is TRBV18 and J is TRBJ2-3; D possibly corresponds to TRBD1 (7 bases). Trimming cost V 2 bases and J 0 bases, with 12 bases left between them. Germline loops: CDR1 KGHSH, CDR2 LQKENI. The CDR3 extends over 16 amino acids. The CDR3 spells CASSPIQGTSTDTQYF. The DNA for the CDR3 is TGTGCCAGCTCACCAATACAGGGGACTAGCACAGATACGCAGTATTTT.

The table lists this clone with a few counts. This chain uses TRBV30 with TRBJ1-2; D call uncertain. The ends were cut back, 2 bases at V and 4 bases at J, with 8 bases in the middle. Germline loops: CDR1 GTSNPN, CDR2 SVGIG (reference sequence). The length of the CDR3 is 12 residues. The CDR3 region is CAWSLVSYGYTF. In DNA form, the CDR3 reads TGTGCCTGGAGTCTTGTCAGCTATGGCTACACCTTC.

V is TRBV7-9 and J is TRBJ1-2; TRBD1 might be the D (5 bases). The CDR3 consists of 14 residues. The V gene's germline CDR1 is SEHNR and CDR2 FQNEAQ (reference sequence). Trimming removed 5 bases from V and 7 bases from J, with 17 bases in between. In DNA form, the CDR3 reads TGTGCCAGCAGCCTATCGTTGACAGCTTCTGGCTACACCTTC. Its protein product is CASSLSLTASGYTF.

This clone was seen only a few times. CDR3 DNA: TGCGCCAGCAGCCCGGGGACAGGCATTAATCAGCCCCAGCATTTT. Translated: CASSPGTGINQPQHF. This chain uses TRBV5-1 with TRBJ1-5; the match to TRBD1 covers 8 bases. The V gene end was trimmed by 4 bases and the J gene end by 4 bases; junction bases not matched to a gene: 7. The V gene's germline CDR1 is SGHRS and CDR2 YFSETQ. CDR3 length equals 15 residues.

The J gene is TRBJ1-1, the V gene TRBV29-1, with D uncertain. Trimming stripped 2 bases from V and 10 bases from J, with 11 bases between. Germline V lookup: CDR1 SQVTM, CDR2 ANQGSEA. This CDR3 has 11 residues. The CDR3 DNA follows: TGCAGCGTTGAACAGGTGTCGACAGCTTTCTTT. It codes for CSVEQVSTAFF.

The chain uses TRBV2 and TRBJ2-7, with 9 bases lining up with TRBD2. With 3 bases clipped from V and 0 bases from J, the junction kept 6 bases outside the gene matches. CDR1 and CDR2 (germline): SNHLY, FYNNEI. This CDR3 is 16 amino acids long. The CDR3 region has the DNA TGTGCCAGCAGTGACCCGGGACTAGCCTCCTCCTACGAGCAGTACTTC. It translates to CASSDPGLASSYEQYF.

V and J are TRBV5-6 and TRBJ1-3, with TRBD1 matching 7 bases. CDR3 length: 15 amino acids. Germline CDR1 reads SGHDT; CDR2 reads YYEEEE. V was clipped by 2 bases and J by 5 bases; unmatched bases: 7. CDR3 bases: TGTGCCAGCAGCTTTAGGGGGCTCTCACGAAACACCATATATTTT. Translating it yields CASSFRGLSRNTIYF.

The V call is TRBV12-5, the J call TRBJ1-2; 8 bases line up with TRBD1. This CDR3 is built from 17 residues. V shed 1 base and J 5 bases; nucleotides not matched to a gene: 12. Germline values: CDR1 LGHNT, CDR2 FRNRAP. CDR3 in amino acids: CASGLALDRVAQYGYTF. CDR3 nucleotides: TGTGCTAGTGGTTTGGCTCTGGACAGGGTGGCGCAGTATGGCTACACCTTC.

V and J are TRBV5-1 and TRBJ2-5, with D possibly matching TRBD2 (5 bases). Germline V gives CDR1 SGHRS, CDR2 YFSETQ. This CDR3 spans 14 amino acids. Deletions cut 4 bases from V and 2 bases from J, with 12 bases between. CDR3 region: CASSPAPGQETQYF. CDR3 in DNA: TGCGCCAGCAGCCCCGCCCCGGGACAAGAGACCCAGTACTTC.

V gene TRBV5-6 combines with J gene TRBJ2-3; TRBD2 aligns across 9 bases. J lost 1 base, V lost 2 bases, and 8 bases had no gene match. The CDR3 covers 17 residues. Germline CDR1 and CDR2: SGHDT and YYEEEE. In DNA, the CDR3 is TGTGCCAGCAGCTTTCTCAGCGGGGGGACGCGCACAGATACGCAGTATTTT. Its protein is CASSFLSGGTRTDTQYF. The whole variable domain, filled in from reference TRBV5-6 and TRBJ2-3, reads DAGVTQSPTHLIKTRGQQVTLRCSPKSGHDTVSWYQQALGQGPQFIFQYYEEEERQRGNFPDRFSGHQFPNYSSELNVNALLLGDSALYLCASSFLSGGTRTDTQYFGPGTRLTVL.